This T cell receptor (beta chain) was sequenced in a study of response to subunit inactivated influenza vaccine. Study results and limitations: Authors suggested each seasonal flu vaccination may recruit only limited numbers of new T cells.

Via MiXCR, TCRdb re-called the RT-PCR reads, giving one row per CDR3 protein. The sample has roughly 780,000 distinct CDR3 sequences, less than 20% seen once. The CDR3 has 13 residues. Per the germline V gene, CDR1 is MNHNS and CDR2 is SASEGT. V lost 10 bases and J lost 4, with 14 bases in between. As regards this clonotype: The antigen remains undetermined.

The specimen comprised PBMCs from blood, sampled about 5 days after vaccination. This sequence was found in a man aged 50-60 years who received an inactivated influenza vaccine. This rearrangement joins TRBV6-1 to TRBJ2-1, with a tentative D call TRBD1 (6 bases). CDR3 protein: CATAGTPYNEQFF. As DNA, the CDR3 is TGTGCCACCGCCGGGACACCTTACAATGAGCAGTTCTTC.